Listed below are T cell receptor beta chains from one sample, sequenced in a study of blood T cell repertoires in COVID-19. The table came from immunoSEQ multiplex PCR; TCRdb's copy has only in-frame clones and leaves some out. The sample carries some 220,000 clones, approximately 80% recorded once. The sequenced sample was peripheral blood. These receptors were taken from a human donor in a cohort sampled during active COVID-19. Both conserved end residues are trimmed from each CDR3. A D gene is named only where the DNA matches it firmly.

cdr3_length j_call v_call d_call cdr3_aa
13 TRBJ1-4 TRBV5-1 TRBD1 ASSSLGQGGEKLF
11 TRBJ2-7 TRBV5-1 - ASSLASGSEQY
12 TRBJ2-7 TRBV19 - ASSINFYSYEQY
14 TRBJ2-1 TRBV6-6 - ASSPSTGSSYNEQF
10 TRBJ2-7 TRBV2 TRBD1 AKQGAWYEQY
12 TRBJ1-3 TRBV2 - ASSQGSSGNTIY
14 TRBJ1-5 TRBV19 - ASSIMGTRSNQPQH
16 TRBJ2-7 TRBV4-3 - ASSQAAFKGGTEEEQY
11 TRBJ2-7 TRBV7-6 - ASSLASAYEQY
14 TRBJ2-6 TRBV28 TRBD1 ASSPGTGSGANVLT
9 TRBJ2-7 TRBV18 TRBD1 ASSTTGDRY
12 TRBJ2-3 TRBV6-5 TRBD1 ASRWTGRTDTQY
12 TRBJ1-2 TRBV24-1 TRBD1 ATSDPGQGGGYT
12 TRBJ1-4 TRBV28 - ASFEATTAEKLF
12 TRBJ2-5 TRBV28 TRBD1 ASSPGQDEETQY
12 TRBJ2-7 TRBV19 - ASSALGAGYEQY
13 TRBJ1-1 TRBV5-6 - ASSSQGQRNTEAF
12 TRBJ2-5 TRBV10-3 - AITKGESRETQY
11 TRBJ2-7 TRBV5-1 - ASSPASSYEQY
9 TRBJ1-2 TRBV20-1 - SARGESGYT
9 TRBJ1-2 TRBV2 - GSEGTGGYT
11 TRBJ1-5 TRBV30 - AWNRASNQPQH
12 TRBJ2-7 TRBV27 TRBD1 ASSRRDSSYEQY
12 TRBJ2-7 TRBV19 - ASSTRDRDTEQY
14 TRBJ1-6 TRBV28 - ASSLLAGVYNSPLH
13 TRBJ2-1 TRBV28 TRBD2 ASSRTSGPYNEQF
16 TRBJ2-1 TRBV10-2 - ASSPGGASSGKYNEQF
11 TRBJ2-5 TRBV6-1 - ASSEDFRETQY
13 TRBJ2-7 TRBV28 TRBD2 ASTTGTSGRNEQY
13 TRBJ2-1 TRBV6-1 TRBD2 ASSDPGLVSAEQF
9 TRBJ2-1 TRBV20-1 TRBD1 SARGSNEQF
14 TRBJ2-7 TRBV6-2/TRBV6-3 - ASSYGMGGSRYEQY
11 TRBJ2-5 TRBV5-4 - ASSPPSSETQY
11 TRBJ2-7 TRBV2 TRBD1 ASGIGQGLEQY
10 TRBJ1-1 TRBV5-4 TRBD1 ASSGDSLEAF